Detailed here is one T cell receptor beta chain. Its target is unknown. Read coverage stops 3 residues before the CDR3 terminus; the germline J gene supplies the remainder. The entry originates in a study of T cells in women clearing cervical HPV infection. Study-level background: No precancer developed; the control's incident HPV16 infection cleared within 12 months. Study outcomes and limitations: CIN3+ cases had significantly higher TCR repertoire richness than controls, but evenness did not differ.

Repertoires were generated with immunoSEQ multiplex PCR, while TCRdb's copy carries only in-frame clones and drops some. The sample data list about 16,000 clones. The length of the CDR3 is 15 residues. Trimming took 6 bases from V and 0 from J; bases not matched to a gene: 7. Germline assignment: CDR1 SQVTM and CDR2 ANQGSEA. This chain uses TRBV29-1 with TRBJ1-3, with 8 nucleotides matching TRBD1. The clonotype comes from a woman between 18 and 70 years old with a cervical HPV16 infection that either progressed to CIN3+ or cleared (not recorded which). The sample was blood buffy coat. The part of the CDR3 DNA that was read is TGCAGCGTGGCCGGGACAGGTCTCTCTGGAAACACC. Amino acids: CSVAGTGLSGNT. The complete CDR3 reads CSVAGTGLSGNTIYF.